This entry lists 29 T cell receptor beta chains sequenced from one sample in a study of blood T cell repertoires in COVID-19. The data were produced by immunoSEQ multiplex PCR, yet TCRdb's version contains in-frame clones alone and is incomplete. The repertoire consists of about 56,000 clones, with over 60% occurring once and the leading ten covering 4% to 5.5%. The sequenced sample consisted of peripheral blood. These TCRs come from a woman in her seventies with COVID-19, enrolled during active disease.

The rearrangement uses TRBV9 and TRBJ1-1; D is perhaps TRBD1 (6 bases). The CDR3 is 15 amino acids. The V end lost 4 bases, the J end lost 0 bases, and 13 bases lay between the germline ends. The germline V gene encodes CDR1 SGDLS and CDR2 YYNGEE. The DNA for the CDR3 is TGTGCCAGCAGCTCCCGGACAGAGATGAACACTGAAGCTTTCTTT. Translated: CASSSRTEMNTEAFF.

The V call is TRBV7-9, the J call TRBJ2-7, with 7 bases fitting TRBD2. J lost 5 bases, V lost 5 bases, and 9 bases had no gene match. Germline lookup yields CDR1 SEHNR and CDR2 FQNEAQ (reference sequence). CDR3 length: 14 residues. CDR3: CASSPMGGGHEQYF. CDR3 nucleotides: TGTGCCAGCAGCCCTATGGGGGGGGGACACGAGCAGTACTTC.

In its sample, this clone was seen once. The chain joins TRBV6-2 or TRBV6-3 to TRBJ1-1; possibly TRBD1 for D (6 bases). The CDR3 extends over 12 amino acids. Germline-derived CDR1 and CDR2 are MNHEY and SVGEGT. V lost 6 bases, J lost 8 bases, and 13 bases lay in between. The CDR3 reads CASSRGGQEAFF. In nucleotides, the CDR3 is TGTGCCAGCAGCCGGGGGGGGCAAGAAGCTTTCTTT.

In the case of this clone: The junction does not match germline at one end; this may be a read error. V gene TRBV7-7 combines with J gene TRBJ1-1; possible D gene TRBD1, 5 bases. The CDR3 length is 13 residues. Per germline, CDR1 SSHAT and CDR2 FNYEAQ (reference sequence). CDR3 in DNA: TGTGCTAGCAGCGCGACAGCGAACACTGAAGCTTTCTTT. This translates into CASSATANTEAFF.

The gene calls are TRBV11-2 and TRBJ1-4; D is possibly TRBD1 (5 bases). Trimming pared 6 bases from V and 0 bases from J, leaving 8 bases between. Germline CDR1 is SGHAT and CDR2 is FQNNGV. This CDR3 has 14 residues. CDR3 loop: CASRQVATNEKLFF. The CDR3 region has the DNA TGTGCCAGCAGACAGGTTGCAACTAATGAAAAACTGTTTTTT. Full variable domain (missing parts from reference TRBV11-2 and TRBJ1-4): EAGVAQSPRYKIIEKRQSVAFWCNPISGHATLYWYQQILGQGPKLLIQFQNNGVVDDSQLPKDRFSAERLKGVDSTLKIQPAKLEDSAVYLCASRQVATNEKLFFGSGTQLSVL.

The V gene is TRBV11-3, the J gene TRBJ1-6, with a weak D call TRBD1 (6 bases). CDR1 is SGHNT, CDR2 YENEEA, per germline. V lost 4 bases and J lost 5, with 9 bases in between. CDR3 length equals 14 residues. CDR3 loop: CASSYRQDNSPLHF. In nucleotides, the CDR3 is TGTGCCAGCAGCTATAGACAGGATAATTCACCCCTCCACTTT.

This sequence joins TRBV19 and TRBJ1-4; TRBD1 is a possible D gene (5 bases). V was trimmed by 5 bases and J by 0 bases, leaving 19 bases between them. CDR3 length: 18 amino acids. Germline CDR1 is LNHDA and CDR2 is SQIVND (reference sequence). CDR3 loop: CASSPESQGSATNEKLFF. The CDR3 DNA is TGTGCCAGTAGTCCCGAATCCCAGGGATCGGCAACTAATGAAAAACTGTTTTTT.

The chain links TRBV4-3 to TRBJ1-2; the D is unclear. V lost 0 bases, J lost 4 bases, and 9 bases lay in between. The germline V gene has CDR1 LGHNA and CDR2 YSLEER. This CDR3 comprises 14 residues. CDR3 coding DNA: TGCGCCAGCAGCCAAGATGGGAGGAGCTATGGCTACACCTTC. Its translation is CASSQDGRSYGYTF.

The chain combines TRBV5-4 with TRBJ2-1, with 10 bases aligning to TRBD1. Germline V lookup: CDR1 SGHNT, CDR2 YYREEE (reference sequence). The CDR3 length is 15 residues. The junction had 5 bases not matched to a gene; V was cut back by 0 bases and J by 8 bases. The CDR3 spells CASSLVGTGVDEQFF. The DNA for the CDR3 is TGTGCCAGCAGCTTGGTGGGGACAGGGGTCGATGAGCAGTTCTTC.

This clone occurred once. The J gene is TRBJ2-1, the V gene TRBV7-8, with TRBD2 as a possible D gene (5 bases). Trimming stripped 0 bases from V and 7 bases from J, with 7 bases between. The CDR3 runs 13 residues. CDR1 SGHVS and CDR2 FQNEAQ come from the germline V gene. CDR3 nucleotide sequence: TGTGCCAGCAGCTTAGCTAGGGAGAATGAGCAGTTCTTC. Its translation is CASSLARENEQFF. Based on the CDR3 plus reference TRBV7-8 and TRBJ2-1, the full variable domain is GAGVSQSPRYKVAKRGQDVALRCDPISGHVSLFWYQQALGQGPEFLTYFQNEAQLDKSGLPSDRFFAERPEGSVSTLKIQRTQQEDSAVYLCASSLARENEQFFGPGTRLTVL.

The rearrangement links TRBV2 to TRBJ2-2; a possible D gene is TRBD1 (5 bases). Trimming left V 1 base short and J 5 bases short, with 8 bases between. CDR1 SNHLY and CDR2 FYNNEI come from the germline V gene. The CDR3 consists of 14 residues. CDR3 sequence reads: CASSEDDRTGELFF. CDR3 nucleotide sequence: TGTGCCAGCAGTGAAGATGACAGAACCGGGGAGCTGTTTTTT.

Concerning this clone: The junction departs from germline at one end; a sequencing error may be responsible. The chain is built from TRBV7-2 and TRBJ1-1, with D perhaps TRBD1 (6 bases). CDR1 is SGHTA, CDR2 FQGNSA, per germline. The CDR3 is 15 residues long. The CDR3 DNA sequence: TGTGCCAGCAGCCTAGCTCTGGGGGCGAGAACTGAAGCTTTCTTT. Protein sequence: CASSLALGARTEAFF.

The genes are TRBV4-1 and TRBJ1-5, with TRBD1 as a possible D gene (5 bases). The CDR3 covers 14 residues. Germline lookup yields CDR1 MGHRA and CDR2 YSYEKL. The V and J ends lost 3 bases and 7 bases respectively, with 13 bases between them. CDR3 DNA: TGCGCCAGCAGCCACCCCGAGGAGGGGCAGCCCCAGCATTTT. Amino acid sequence: CASSHPEEGQPQHF.

This chain uses TRBV6-5 with TRBJ2-1, with 7 bases aligning to TRBD2. Germline values: CDR1 MNHEY, CDR2 SVGAGI. Trimming removed 7 bases from V and 7 bases from J; junction bases left unmatched: 7. CDR3 length: 13 residues. The CDR3 loop is CASTSLGGNEQFF. In DNA, the CDR3 is TGTGCCAGCACCTCATTGGGGGGGAATGAGCAGTTCTTC.

The rearrangement uses TRBV7-9 and TRBJ2-1; D is possibly TRBD2 (6 bases). Germline V gene data show CDR1 as SEHNR and CDR2 as FQNEAQ (reference sequence). Trimming left V 2 bases short and J 3 bases short, with 14 bases between. The CDR3 consists of 16 residues. The CDR3 region is CASSLRGSGNYNEQFF. Here the CDR3 DNA reads TGTGCCAGCAGCTTACGTGGTAGCGGAAACTACAATGAGCAGTTCTTC. Complete variable domain (other parts from reference TRBV7-9 and TRBJ2-1): DTGVSQNPRHKITKRGQNVTFRCDPISEHNRLYWYRQTLGQGPEFLTYFQNEAQLEKSRLLSDRFSAERPKGSFSTLEIQRTEQGDSAMYLCASSLRGSGNYNEQFFGPGTRLTVL.

The rearrangement links TRBV25-1 to TRBJ2-1; TRBD1 aligns across 10 bases. The CDR3 runs 15 residues. Germline CDR1 reads MGHDK; CDR2 reads SYGVNS. V was clipped by 3 bases and J by 2 bases; unmatched bases: 1. The CDR3 region is CASSETGGPYNEQFF. CDR3 bases: TGTGCCAGCAGTGAGACAGGGGGCCCCTACAATGAGCAGTTCTTC. Full variable domain (missing parts from reference TRBV25-1 and TRBJ2-1): EADIYQTPRYLVIGTGKKITLECSQTMGHDKMYWYQQDPGMELHLIHYSYGVNSTEKGDLSSESTVSRIRTEHFPLTLESARPSHTSQYLCASSETGGPYNEQFFGPGTRLTVL.

The chain links TRBV11-2 to TRBJ2-7, with TRBD1 identical over 8 bases. Germline-derived CDR1 and CDR2 are SGHAT and FQNNGV. V lost 7 bases and J lost 5; bases outside the gene matches: 10. The CDR3 consists of 14 residues. In nucleotides, the CDR3 is TGTGCCAGCAACCCCTCGGGACAGGTTAACGAGCAGTACTTC. Amino acids: CASNPSGQVNEQYF.

This clone was counted many times. The rearrangement joins TRBV6-5 to TRBJ2-1; TRBD1 agrees at 7 bases. Unmatched junction bases numbered 7, after V lost 6 bases and J lost 5 bases. Germline V gene sequence: CDR1 MNHEY, CDR2 SVGAGI. The CDR3 is 14 amino acids. This CDR3 is CASRPGQLNNEQFF. The CDR3 DNA reads as TGTGCCAGCAGGCCGGGACAGCTCAACAATGAGCAGTTCTTC.

The V call is TRBV2, the J call TRBJ2-3; unclear D gene. This CDR3 comprises 13 residues. The ends were cut back, 3 bases at V and 6 bases at J, with 10 bases in the middle. CDR1 and CDR2 from the germline V gene are SNHLY and FYNNEI. The CDR3 loop reads CASSDAAQDTQYF. The CDR3 nucleotides read TGTGCCAGCAGTGACGCGGCCCAGGATACGCAGTATTTT.

By sample share, this clone is medium-sized (0.01 to 0.1%). V gene TRBV5-1 combines with J gene TRBJ1-4, with TRBD1 matching 12 bases. The CDR3 loop spans 16 amino acids. Trimming at V came to 4 bases and at J to 3 bases, leaving 4 bases not matched to a gene. Germline V CDR1 and CDR2: SGHRS, YFSETQ. CDR3 nucleotides: TGCGCCAGCAGCCTGGGACAGGGGGCGGCTAATGAAAAACTGTTTTTT. Its protein product is CASSLGQGAANEKLFF. Together with reference TRBV5-1 and TRBJ1-4, the CDR3 gives the full variable domain: KAGVTQTPRYLIKTRGQQVTLSCSPISGHRSVSWYQQTPGQGLQFLFEYFSETQRNKGNFPGRFSGRQFSNSRSEMNVSTLELGDSALYLCASSLGQGAANEKLFFGSGTQLSVL.

Worth noting for this clone: The same CDR3 also results from other DNA sequences found in this sample. The chain is built from TRBV19 and TRBJ2-1; D might be TRBD1 (6 bases). CDR3 length: 15 amino acids. Per the germline V gene, CDR1 is LNHDA and CDR2 is SQIVND (reference sequence). Trimming left V 5 bases short and J 0 bases short, with 11 bases between. This CDR3 is CASSPDRSSYNEQFF. The CDR3 DNA reads TGTGCCAGTAGTCCTGACAGGAGCTCCTACAATGAGCAGTTCTTC.

This rearrangement joins TRBV11-3 to TRBJ1-1; 8 nucleotides agree with TRBD1. The germline CDR1 and CDR2 sequences are SGHNT and YENEEA. This CDR3 region has 15 residues. The trim removed 5 bases at V and 0 bases at J, leaving 5 bases unmatched. The CDR3 reads CASSLTTGVNTEAFF. The CDR3 coding sequence is TGTGCCAGCAGCCTAACGACAGGGGTGAACACTGAAGCTTTCTTT.

The J gene is TRBJ1-1, the V gene TRBV15; D unclear. The CDR3 consists of 14 residues. With 0 bases removed from V and 4 bases from J, the gap between germline ends came to 9 bases. Germline V gives CDR1 LNHNV, CDR2 YYDKDF (reference sequence). CDR3 protein: CATSRDRTRTEAFF. The CDR3 DNA reads TGTGCCACCAGCAGAGATAGGACTCGCACTGAAGCTTTCTTT.

The chain recombines TRBV6-5 with TRBJ1-2, with 7 bases fitting TRBD1. Germline V gives CDR1 MNHEY, CDR2 SVGAGI. V shed 8 bases, J shed 4 bases, and the junction held 4 bases outside the gene matches. The CDR3 is made up of 12 amino acids. Here the CDR3 DNA reads TGTGCCAGCCTCCGGGACAGCTATGGCTACACCTTC. Amino acids: CASLRDSYGYTF.

The rearrangement joins TRBV18 to TRBJ2-2; weak D call: TRBD2 (5 bases). Germline V lookup: CDR1 KGHSH, CDR2 LQKENI. The CDR3 loop spans 15 amino acids. Trimming removed 2 bases from V and 2 bases from J, with 9 bases in between. This chain's CDR3 is CASSPGSGNTGELFF. The CDR3 DNA reads TGTGCCAGCTCACCAGGAAGCGGAAACACCGGGGAGCTGTTTTTT.

This chain uses TRBV5-6 with TRBJ1-1; 8 bases fit TRBD1. The CDR3 runs to 16 residues. Germline V gene sequence: CDR1 SGHDT, CDR2 YYEEEE. Losses at the gene ends were 4 bases for V and 8 bases for J; bases not matched to a gene: 16. CDR3 nucleotides: TGTGCCAGCAGCCCCGGGACAGGTGGCGGCAAAGGAGAAGCTTTCTTT. Encoded protein: CASSPGTGGGKGEAFF.

The chain combines TRBV5-1 with TRBJ2-5; D is ambiguous. Trimming removed 2 bases at V and 2 bases at J, with 16 bases between. This CDR3 contains 16 residues. The germline gives CDR1 SGHRS, CDR2 YFSETQ. CDR3 in DNA: TGCGCCAGCAGCTTAGGAGACCTTTTGGCTCAAGAGACCCAGTACTTC. Its protein is CASSLGDLLAQETQYF.

This sequence joins TRBV4-3 and TRBJ1-2, with TRBD1 as a possible D gene (6 bases). V was cut by 0 bases and J by 7 bases, with 15 bases left in between. The CDR3 length is 15 residues. Germline V gives CDR1 LGHNA, CDR2 YSLEER. CDR3 bases: TGCGCCAGCAGCCAAGAGGGGCGGGGGCAGAGTGGCTACACCTTC. Translated: CASSQEGRGQSGYTF.

J is TRBJ1-5 and V is TRBV5-1, with D possibly being TRBD1 (5 bases). In germline, CDR1 is SGHRS, CDR2 YFSETQ. This CDR3 comprises 16 residues. Deletions cut 4 bases from V and 3 bases from J, with 17 bases between. The CDR3 DNA is TGCGCCAGCAGCGCCACAGGTCTGGAGACCAATCAGCCCCAGCATTTT. Translation gives CASSATGLETNQPQHF.